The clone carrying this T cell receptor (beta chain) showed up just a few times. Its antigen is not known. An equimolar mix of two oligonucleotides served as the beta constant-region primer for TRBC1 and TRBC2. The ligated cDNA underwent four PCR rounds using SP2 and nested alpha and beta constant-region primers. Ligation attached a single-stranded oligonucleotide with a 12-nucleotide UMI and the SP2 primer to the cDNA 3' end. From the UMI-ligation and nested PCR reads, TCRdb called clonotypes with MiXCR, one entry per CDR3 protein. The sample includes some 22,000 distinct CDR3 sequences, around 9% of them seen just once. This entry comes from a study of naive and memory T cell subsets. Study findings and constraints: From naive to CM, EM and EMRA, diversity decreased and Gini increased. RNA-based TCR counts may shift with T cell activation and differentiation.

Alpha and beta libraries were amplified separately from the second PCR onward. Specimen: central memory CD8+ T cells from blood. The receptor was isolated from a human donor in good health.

The CDR3 here is CASKERDYLTDTQYF. The DNA of the CDR3 is TGTGCCAGCAAGGAACGGGACTACCTCACAGATACGCAGTATTTT. V usage is TRBV6-1 and J usage is TRBJ2-3; 7 positions agree with TRBD2. Germline assignment: CDR1 MNHNS and CDR2 SASEGT. The J segment lost 2 bases and the V segment lost 7 bases, leaving 9 bases of the junction unmatched. This CDR3 is built from 15 residues.